The clone carrying this TCR beta chain occurred a few times. The sample originates from a study of blood T cell repertoires in COVID-19. On the study more broadly: Sites across the United States, Italy and Spain contributed samples from acute and convalescent COVID-19.

The V end was cut by 5 bases, the J end by 8 bases, with 12 bases between. This CDR3 region has 12 residues. Germline CDR1 and CDR2: SEHNR and FQNEAQ (reference sequence). Original processing notes: Amplified reference gene primers provided the basis for estimating nucleated cell counts. The table came from immunoSEQ multiplex PCR; TCRdb's copy has only in-frame clones and leaves some out. V, J and clone size derive from that table, while D and trimming were established from the DNA sequence. The sample lists under 200,000 clones, roughly nine tenths occurring once. This clonotype was sampled from a man aged 18 to 35 with acute or convalescent COVID-19. The chain is built from TRBV7-9 and TRBJ1-2; possible D gene TRBD1, 5 bases. Sequenced: peripheral blood. CDR3 region: CASSQLEGGYTF. As DNA, the CDR3 is TGTGCCAGCAGCCAACTGGAGGGGGGCTACACCTTC.